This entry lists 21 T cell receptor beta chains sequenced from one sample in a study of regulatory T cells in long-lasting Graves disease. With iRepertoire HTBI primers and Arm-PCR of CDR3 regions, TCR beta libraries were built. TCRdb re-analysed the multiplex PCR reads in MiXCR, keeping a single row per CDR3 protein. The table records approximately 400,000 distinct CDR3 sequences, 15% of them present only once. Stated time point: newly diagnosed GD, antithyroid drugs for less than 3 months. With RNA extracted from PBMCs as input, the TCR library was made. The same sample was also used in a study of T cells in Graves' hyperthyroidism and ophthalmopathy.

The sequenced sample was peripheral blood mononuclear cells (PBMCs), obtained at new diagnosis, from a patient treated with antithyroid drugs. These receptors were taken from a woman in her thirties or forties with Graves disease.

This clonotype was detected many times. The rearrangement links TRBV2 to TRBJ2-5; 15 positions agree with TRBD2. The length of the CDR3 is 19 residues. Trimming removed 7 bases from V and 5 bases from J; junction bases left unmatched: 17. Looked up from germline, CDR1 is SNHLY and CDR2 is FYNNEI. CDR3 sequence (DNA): TGTGCCAGCACCACGGGCGGACTAGCGGGAGGGCCGGGGTCGGAGACCCAGTACTTC. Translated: CASTTGGLAGGPGSETQYF.

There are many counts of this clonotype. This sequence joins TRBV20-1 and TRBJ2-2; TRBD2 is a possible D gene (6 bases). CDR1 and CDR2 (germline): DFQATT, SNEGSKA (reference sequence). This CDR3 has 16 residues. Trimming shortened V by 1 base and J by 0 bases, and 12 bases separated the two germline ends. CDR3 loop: CSARAGALANTGELFF. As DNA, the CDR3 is TGCAGTGCTAGAGCGGGAGCCCTCGCGAACACCGGGGAGCTGTTTTTT.

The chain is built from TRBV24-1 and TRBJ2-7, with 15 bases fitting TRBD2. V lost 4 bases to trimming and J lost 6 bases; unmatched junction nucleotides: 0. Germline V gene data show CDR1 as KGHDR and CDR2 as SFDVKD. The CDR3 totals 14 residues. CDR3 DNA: TGTGCCACCAGTGAGGGACTAGCGGGAGGCGAGCAGTACTTC. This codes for CATSEGLAGGEQYF.

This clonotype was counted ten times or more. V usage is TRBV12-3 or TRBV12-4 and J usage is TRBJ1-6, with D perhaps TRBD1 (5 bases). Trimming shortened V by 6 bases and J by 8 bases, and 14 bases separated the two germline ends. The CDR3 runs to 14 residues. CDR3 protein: CASRLKGLHSPLHF. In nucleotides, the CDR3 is TGTGCCAGCAGGCTCAAGGGGCTTCATTCACCCCTCCACTTT.

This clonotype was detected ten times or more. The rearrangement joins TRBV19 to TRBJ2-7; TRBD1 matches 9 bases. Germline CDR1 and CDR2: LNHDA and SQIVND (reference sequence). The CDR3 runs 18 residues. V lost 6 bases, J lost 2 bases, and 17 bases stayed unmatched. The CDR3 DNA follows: TGTGCCAGTAGCTATAGGGGGACGGACAGGGGCCTAACCTACGAGCAGTACTTC. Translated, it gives CASSYRGTDRGLTYEQYF.

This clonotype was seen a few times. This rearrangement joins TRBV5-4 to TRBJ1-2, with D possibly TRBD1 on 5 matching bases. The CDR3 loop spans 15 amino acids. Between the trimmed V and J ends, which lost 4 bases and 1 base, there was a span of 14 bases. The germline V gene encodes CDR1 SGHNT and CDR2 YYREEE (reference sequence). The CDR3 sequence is CASSLARGINYGYTF. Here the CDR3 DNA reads TGTGCCAGCAGCCTCGCCCGGGGGATTAACTATGGCTACACCTTC.

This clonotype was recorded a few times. CDR3 protein: CASSLAGVQGAKSKNIQYF. In DNA form, the CDR3 reads TGTGCCAGCAGCTTGGCCGGGGTGCAGGGGGCTAAATCCAAAAACATTCAGTACTTC. This chain joins TRBV5-8 and TRBJ2-4, with 8 nucleotides matching TRBD1. V lost 0 bases to trimming and J lost 2 bases; unmatched junction nucleotides: 13. The CDR3 spans 19 residues. Germline CDR1 SGHTS, CDR2 YDEGEE.

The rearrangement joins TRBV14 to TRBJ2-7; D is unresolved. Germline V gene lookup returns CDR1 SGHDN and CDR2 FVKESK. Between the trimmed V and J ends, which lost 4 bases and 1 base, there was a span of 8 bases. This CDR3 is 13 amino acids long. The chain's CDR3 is CASSRVVSYEQYF. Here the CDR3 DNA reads TGTGCCAGCAGCCGGGTCGTGTCCTACGAGCAGTACTTC.

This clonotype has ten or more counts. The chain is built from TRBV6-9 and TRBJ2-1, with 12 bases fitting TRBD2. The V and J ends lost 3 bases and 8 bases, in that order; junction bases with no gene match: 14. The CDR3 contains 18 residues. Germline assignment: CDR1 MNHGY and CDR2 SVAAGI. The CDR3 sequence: CASSYPSLRTSGTHEQFF. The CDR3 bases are TGTGCCAGCAGTTACCCGTCTCTCAGGACTAGCGGGACCCATGAGCAGTTCTTC.

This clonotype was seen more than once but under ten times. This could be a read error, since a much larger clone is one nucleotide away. The CDR3 sequence is CASGDSSQETQYF. The CDR3 DNA follows: TGTGCTAGTGGTGACAGTTCCCAAGAGACCCAGTACTTC. The chain employs TRBV12-5 and TRBJ2-5; TRBD1 is a possible D gene (5 bases). There are 13 residues in the CDR3. CDR1 and CDR2 from the germline V gene are LGHNT and FRNRAP. V lost 5 bases and J 1 base, leaving 8 bases between the germline ends.

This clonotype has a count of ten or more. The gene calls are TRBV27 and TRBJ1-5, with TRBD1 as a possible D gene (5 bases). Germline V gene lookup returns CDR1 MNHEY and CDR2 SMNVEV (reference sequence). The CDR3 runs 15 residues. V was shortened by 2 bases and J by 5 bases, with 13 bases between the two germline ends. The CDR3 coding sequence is TGTGCCAGCAGTTTAAGGGGTAGTCCTTATCAGCCCCAGCATTTT. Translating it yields CASSLRGSPYQPQHF.

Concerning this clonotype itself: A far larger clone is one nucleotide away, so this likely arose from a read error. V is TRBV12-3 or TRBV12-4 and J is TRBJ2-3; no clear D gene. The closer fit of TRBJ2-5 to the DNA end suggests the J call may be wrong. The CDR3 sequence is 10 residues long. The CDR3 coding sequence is TGTGCCAGCAGTAGAAAGACCCAGTACTTC. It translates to CASSRKTQYF.

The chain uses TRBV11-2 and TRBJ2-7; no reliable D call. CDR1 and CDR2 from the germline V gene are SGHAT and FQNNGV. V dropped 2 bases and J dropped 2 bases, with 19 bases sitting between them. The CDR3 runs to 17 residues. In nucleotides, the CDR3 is TGTGCCAGCAGCTTAACAATCGTAGAGAATTCGGCCTACGAGCAGTACTTC. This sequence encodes CASSLTIVENSAYEQYF.

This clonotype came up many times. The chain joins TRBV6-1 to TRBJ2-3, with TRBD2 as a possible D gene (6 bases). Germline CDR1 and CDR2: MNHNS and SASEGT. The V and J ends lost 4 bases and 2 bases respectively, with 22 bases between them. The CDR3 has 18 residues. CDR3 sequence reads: CASSVQPGLTTSTDTQYF. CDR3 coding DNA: TGTGCCAGCAGTGTACAACCGGGACTCACCACTTCCACAGATACGCAGTATTTT.

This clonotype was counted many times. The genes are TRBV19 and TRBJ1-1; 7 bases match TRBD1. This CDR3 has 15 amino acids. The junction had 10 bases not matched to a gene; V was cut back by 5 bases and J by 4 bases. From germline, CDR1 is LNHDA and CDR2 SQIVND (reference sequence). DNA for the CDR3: TGTGCCAGTAGTTCCCGCCGACAGGGAGCCACTGAAGCTTTCTTT. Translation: CASSSRRQGATEAFF.

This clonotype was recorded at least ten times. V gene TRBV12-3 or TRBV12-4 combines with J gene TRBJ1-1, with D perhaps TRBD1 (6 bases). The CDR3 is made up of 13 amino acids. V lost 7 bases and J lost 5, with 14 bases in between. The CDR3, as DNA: TGTGCCAGCATAGGGGGAGGATGGACTGAAGCTTTCTTT. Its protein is CASIGGGWTEAFF.

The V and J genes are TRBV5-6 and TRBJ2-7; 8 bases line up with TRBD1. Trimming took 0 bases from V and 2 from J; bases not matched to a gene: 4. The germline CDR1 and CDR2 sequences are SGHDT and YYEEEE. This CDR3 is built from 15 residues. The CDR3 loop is CASSLGDRGTYEQYF. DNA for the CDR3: TGTGCCAGCAGCTTGGGTGACAGGGGTACCTACGAGCAGTACTTC.

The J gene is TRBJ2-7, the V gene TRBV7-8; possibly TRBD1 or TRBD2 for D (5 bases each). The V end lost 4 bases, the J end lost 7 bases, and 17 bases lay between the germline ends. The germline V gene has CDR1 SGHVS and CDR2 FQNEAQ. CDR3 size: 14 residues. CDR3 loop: CASSSPGRIVEQYF. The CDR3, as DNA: TGTGCCAGCAGCTCCCCGGGACGTATTGTGGAGCAGTACTTC.

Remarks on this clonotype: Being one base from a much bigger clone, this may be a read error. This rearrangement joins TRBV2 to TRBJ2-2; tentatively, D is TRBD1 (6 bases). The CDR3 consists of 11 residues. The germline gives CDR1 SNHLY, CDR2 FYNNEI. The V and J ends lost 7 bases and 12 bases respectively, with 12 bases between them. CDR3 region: CASMGAGKLFF. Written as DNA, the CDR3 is TGTGCCAGCATGGGGGCAGGGAAGCTGTTTTTT. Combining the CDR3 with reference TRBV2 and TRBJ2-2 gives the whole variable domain EPEVTQTPSHQVTQMGQEVILRCVPISNHLYFYWYRQILGQKVEFLVSFYNNEISEKSEIFDDQFSVERPDGSNFTLKIRSTKLEDSAMYFCASMGAGKLFFGEGSRLTVL.

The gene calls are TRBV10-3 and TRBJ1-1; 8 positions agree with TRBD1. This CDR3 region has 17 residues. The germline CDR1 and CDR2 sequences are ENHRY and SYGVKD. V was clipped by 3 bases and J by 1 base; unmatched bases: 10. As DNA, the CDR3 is TGTGCCATCAGTGATCCTCCAACGACAGGGGAGAACACTGAAGCTTTCTTT. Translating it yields CAISDPPTTGENTEAFF.

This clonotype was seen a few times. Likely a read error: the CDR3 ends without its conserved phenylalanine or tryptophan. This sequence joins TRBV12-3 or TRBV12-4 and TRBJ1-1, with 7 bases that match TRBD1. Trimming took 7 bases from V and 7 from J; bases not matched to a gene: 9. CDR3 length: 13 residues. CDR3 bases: TGTGCCAGCATTATACAGGGGAAGGGTGAAGCTTTCTGT. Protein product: CASIIQGKGEAFC.